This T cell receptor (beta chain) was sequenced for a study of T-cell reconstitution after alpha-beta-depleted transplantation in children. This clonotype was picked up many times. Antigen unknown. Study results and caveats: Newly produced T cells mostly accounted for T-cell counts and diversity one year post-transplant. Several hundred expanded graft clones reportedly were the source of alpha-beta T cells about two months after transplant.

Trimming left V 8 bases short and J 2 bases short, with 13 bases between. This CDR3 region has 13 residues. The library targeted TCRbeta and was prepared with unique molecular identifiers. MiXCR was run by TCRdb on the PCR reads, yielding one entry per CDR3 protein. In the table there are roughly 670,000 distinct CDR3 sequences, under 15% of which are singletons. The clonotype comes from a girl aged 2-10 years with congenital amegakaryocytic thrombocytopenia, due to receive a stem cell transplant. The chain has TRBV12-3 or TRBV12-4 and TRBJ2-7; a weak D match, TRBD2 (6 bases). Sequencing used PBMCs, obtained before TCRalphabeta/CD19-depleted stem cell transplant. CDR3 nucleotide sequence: TGTGCCAGCTCACTTTGGGGGGCCTACGAGCAGTACTTC. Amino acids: CASSLWGAYEQYF.